Each of the 26 T cell receptor beta chains below was sequenced from the same sample in a study of CD8 T cells in Susac syndrome. A quantity of roughly 0.5 to 1 ug RNA underwent reverse transcription using random hexamers. TCRdb passed the immunoSEQ multiplex PCR reads through MiXCR, listing each CDR3 protein once. The sample consists of more than 85,000 distinct CDR3 sequences, about 96% of them appearing once. The source material was CD4+ T cells from PBMCs. The origin of the receptors is a human donor in good health.

The rearrangement uses TRBV2 and TRBJ2-1; D perhaps matches TRBD1 (6 bases). The germline gives CDR1 SNHLY, CDR2 FYNNEI. The CDR3 consists of 14 residues. V lost 2 bases to trimming and J lost 6 bases, with 11 bases between them. The CDR3 loop reads CASSESGGLNEQFF. The CDR3 DNA sequence: TGTGCCAGCAGTGAAAGTGGGGGCCTCAATGAGCAGTTCTTC.

The chain combines TRBV5-1 with TRBJ2-1; possibly TRBD1 for D (6 bases). There are 14 residues in the CDR3. CDR1 is SGHRS, CDR2 YFSETQ, per germline. V dropped 1 base and J dropped 6 bases, with 11 bases sitting between them. CDR3 in amino acids: CASSLPGDGNEQFF. For the CDR3, the DNA is TGCGCCAGCAGCTTGCCAGGGGATGGCAATGAGCAGTTCTTC.

The chain recombines TRBV5-4 with TRBJ2-7, with 10 bases that match TRBD2. CDR1 is SGHNT and CDR2 is YYREEE in the germline V gene (reference sequence). The CDR3 has 14 amino acids. Losses at the gene ends were 4 bases for V and 5 bases for J; bases not matched to a gene: 6. Here the CDR3 DNA reads TGTGCCAGCAGCCCACTAGCGGGGTTGAACGAGCAGTACTTC. Amino acids: CASSPLAGLNEQYF.

The V and J genes are TRBV4-1 and TRBJ2-1, with 9 nucleotides matching TRBD1. V shed 1 base and J 5 bases; nucleotides not matched to a gene: 3. The V gene's germline CDR1 is MGHRA and CDR2 YSYEKL. CDR3 length equals 15 residues. CDR3 in amino acids: CASSQVGTGNNEQFF. CDR3 in DNA: TGCGCCAGCAGCCAAGTCGGGACAGGGAACAATGAGCAGTTCTTC.

The CDR3 reads CASSLYRKETQYF. In DNA, the CDR3 is TGTGCCAGCTCACTTTACAGGAAAGAGACCCAGTACTTC. The gene calls are TRBV18 and TRBJ2-5, with D possibly TRBD1 on 5 matching bases. Trimming cost V 4 bases and J 3 bases, with 9 bases left between them. The CDR3 consists of 13 residues. Germline assignment: CDR1 KGHSH and CDR2 LQKENI. The full variable domain, rest sourced from reference TRBV18 and TRBJ2-5, is NAGVMQNPRHLVRRRGQEARLRCSPMKGHSHVYWYRQLPEEGLKFMVYLQKENIIDESGMPKERFSAEFPKEGPSILRIQQVVRGDSAAYFCASSLYRKETQYFGPGTRLLVL.

J is TRBJ1-1 and V is TRBV7-9, with D perhaps TRBD1 (5 bases). CDR1 SEHNR and CDR2 FQNEAQ come from the germline V gene (reference sequence). V lost 5 bases and J lost 7, with 20 bases in between. This CDR3 region has 15 residues. The CDR3 loop is CASSPVGQVAGEAFF. For the CDR3, the DNA is TGTGCCAGCAGCCCCGTGGGGCAGGTAGCGGGTGAAGCTTTCTTT.

V usage is TRBV28 and J usage is TRBJ2-7; TRBD2 agrees at 15 bases. Trimming at V came to 6 bases and at J to 4 bases, leaving 10 bases not matched to a gene. The CDR3 contains 17 residues. Germline values: CDR1 MDHEN, CDR2 SYDVKM. The CDR3 region has the DNA TGTGCCAGCAGCTATCCCGCCGGGACTAGCGGGAGGTACGAGCAGTACTTC. Encoded protein: CASSYPAGTSGRYEQYF.

J is TRBJ2-1 and V is TRBV7-3, with 11 bases identical to TRBD2. V lost 6 bases and J lost 9; bases outside the gene matches: 4. Per germline, CDR1 SGHTA and CDR2 FQGTGA. The CDR3 loop spans 13 amino acids. In DNA form, the CDR3 reads TGTGCCAGCAGTAGCGGGGGGGGTGCTGAGCAGTTCTTC. Its translation: CASSSGGGAEQFF.

V gene TRBV2 combines with J gene TRBJ2-7; tentatively, D is TRBD2 (6 bases). Deletions cut 4 bases from V and 6 bases from J, with 13 bases between. Germline CDR1 reads SNHLY; CDR2 reads FYNNEI. The CDR3 runs 13 residues. Here the CDR3 reads CASSVLREAEQYF. The DNA for the CDR3 is TGTGCCAGCAGTGTGCTCAGGGAGGCCGAGCAGTACTTC.

The V gene is TRBV12-5, the J gene TRBJ2-3; D unclear. The CDR3 is 12 amino acids. CDR1 is LGHNT and CDR2 is FRNRAP in the germline V gene. Trimming pared 5 bases from V and 10 bases from J, leaving 13 bases between. DNA for the CDR3: TGTGCTAGTGGTCCGACCCTAGGTGCGCAGTATTTT. It codes for CASGPTLGAQYF. Supplemented by reference TRBV12-5 and TRBJ2-3, the full variable domain reads DARVTQTPRHKVTEMGQEVTMRCQPILGHNTVFWYRQTMMQGLELLAYFRNRAPLDDSGMPKDRFSAEMPDATLATLKIQPSEPRDSAVYFCASGPTLGAQYFGPGTRLTVL.

Here the CDR3 DNA reads TGTGCCACCAGTGACTACAGGGGAACCCAAGAGACCCAGTACTTC. This gives the protein CATSDYRGTQETQYF. This sequence joins TRBV24-1 and TRBJ2-5, with 7 bases fitting TRBD1. The germline V gene encodes CDR1 KGHDR and CDR2 SFDVKD. The CDR3 spans 15 residues. Trimming took 4 bases from V and 1 from J; bases not matched to a gene: 5.

The rearrangement uses TRBV4-3 and TRBJ2-7, with D unclear. The germline V gene encodes CDR1 LGHNA and CDR2 YSLEER. The V and J ends lost 4 bases and 1 base respectively, with 8 bases between them. The CDR3 is made up of 13 amino acids. Written as DNA, the CDR3 is TGCGCCAGCAGCCTAGAGGAATCCTACGAGCAGTACTTC. Translated: CASSLEESYEQYF.

The V call is TRBV5-4, the J call TRBJ2-3, with 9 bases matching TRBD1. Trimming took 4 bases from V and 6 from J; bases not matched to a gene: 6. Germline CDR1 SGHNT, CDR2 YYREEE (reference sequence). The CDR3 is 14 amino acids. CDR3 coding DNA: TGTGCCAGCAGCGCTCAACAGGGGGCGGATACGCAGTATTTT. Its protein is CASSAQQGADTQYF.

The J gene is TRBJ1-2, the V gene TRBV12-3 or TRBV12-4; D call uncertain. The germline V and J ends were trimmed by 2 bases and 4 bases, with 2 bases remaining between them. CDR3 length: 11 amino acids. The CDR3 spells CASSLSYGYTF. The CDR3, as DNA: TGTGCCAGCAGTTTAAGCTATGGCTACACCTTC.

The CDR3 is CSARGGRNQPQHF. In DNA form, the CDR3 reads TGCAGTGCTAGGGGGGGACGGAATCAGCCCCAGCATTTT. This rearrangement joins TRBV20-1 to TRBJ1-5, with D possibly being TRBD1 (5 bases). Germline V gene data show CDR1 as DFQATT and CDR2 as SNEGSKA (reference sequence). Trimming removed 3 bases from V and 4 bases from J, with 10 bases in between. The CDR3 contains 13 residues.

The chain recombines TRBV28 with TRBJ1-6; D gene ambiguous. Trimming removed 8 bases at V and 7 bases at J, with 15 bases between. CDR1 and CDR2 (germline): MDHEN, SYDVKM. The CDR3 is 14 amino acids. The CDR3 loop is CASRTTRLNSPLHF. In DNA form, the CDR3 reads TGTGCCAGCCGGACGACGAGATTAAATTCACCCCTCCACTTT.

This clonotype showed up just once. The chain combines TRBV12-3 or TRBV12-4 with TRBJ2-3; D is undetermined. V lost 3 bases to trimming and J lost 6 bases, with 7 bases between them. CDR3 length equals 12 residues. The CDR3 loop is CASSFWPDTQYF. DNA for the CDR3: TGTGCCAGCAGTTTTTGGCCGGATACGCAGTATTTT.

CDR3 bases: TGCGCCAGCAGCCTAACGGGAGCTACCGCCGGAAACACCATATATTTT. As protein: CASSLTGATAGNTIYF. This chain connects TRBV4-3 to TRBJ1-3, with D unresolved. Germline V gives CDR1 LGHNA, CDR2 YSLEER. The CDR3 has 16 residues. V dropped 4 bases and J dropped 4 bases, with 17 bases sitting between them.

This sequence joins TRBV3-1 and TRBJ2-5; D not resolved. The CDR3 is made up of 15 amino acids. CDR1 and CDR2 (germline): LGHDT, YNNKEL (reference sequence). V was shortened by 1 base and J by 1 base, with 10 bases between the two germline ends. The CDR3 DNA reads TGTGCCAGCAGCCAAGGGGCCCATTCCCAAGAGACCCAGTACTTC. Its protein product is CASSQGAHSQETQYF.

The chain joins TRBV9 to TRBJ2-1; D call uncertain. CDR1 and CDR2 (germline): SGDLS, YYNGEE. The CDR3 is 11 amino acids. The V end was cut by 3 bases, the J end by 8 bases, with 6 bases between. The DNA for the CDR3 is TGTGCCAGCAGCGCCGATTATGAGCAGTTCTTC. It yields the protein CASSADYEQFF. Full variable domain (remainder filled in from reference TRBV9 and TRBJ2-1): DSGVTQTPKHLITATGQRVTLRCSPRSGDLSVYWYQQSLDQGLQFLIQYYNGEERAKGNILERFSAQQFPDLHSELNLSSLELGDSALYFCASSADYEQFFGPGTRLTVL.

J is TRBJ1-2 and V is TRBV7-9, with 10 bases matching TRBD1. Germline V gene sequence: CDR1 SEHNR, CDR2 FQNEAQ (reference sequence). The CDR3 consists of 17 residues. The J segment lost 3 bases and the V segment lost 7 bases, leaving 14 bases of the junction unmatched. CDR3 DNA: TGTGCCAGCACCGCGATAGGGGACAGGGGTCCTCACTATGGCTACACCTTC. As protein: CASTAIGDRGPHYGYTF.

V and J are TRBV6-5 and TRBJ1-2, with TRBD1 as a possible D gene (6 bases). The CDR3 covers 15 residues. From germline, CDR1 is MNHEY and CDR2 SVGAGI. Trimming left V 0 bases short and J 4 bases short, with 12 bases between. The CDR3: CASSYSIQGTYGYTF. The CDR3 DNA follows: TGTGCCAGCAGTTACTCGATCCAGGGGACCTATGGCTACACCTTC.

The rearrangement joins TRBV6-5 to TRBJ1-5; possible D gene TRBD1, 6 bases. The CDR3 runs to 15 residues. From germline, CDR1 is MNHEY and CDR2 SVGAGI. V was cut by 4 bases and J by 7 bases, with 17 bases left in between. The CDR3 nucleotides are TGTGCCAGCAGTTGGGGGTCGGGGGCAGGCCAGCCCCAGCATTTT. Translated, it gives CASSWGSGAGQPQHF.

The chain couples TRBV3-1 to TRBJ2-1, with 9 nucleotides matching TRBD1. Losses at the gene ends were 0 bases for V and 6 bases for J; bases not matched to a gene: 6. The CDR3 consists of 16 residues. Germline values: CDR1 LGHDT, CDR2 YNNKEL (reference sequence). CDR3 DNA: TGTGCCAGCAGCCAAGATGGGACAGGGACCGCCAATGAGCAGTTCTTC. Its translation: CASSQDGTGTANEQFF.

This clonotype was seen once. V usage is TRBV5-6 and J usage is TRBJ1-5; D is unclear. V lost 4 bases and J 5 bases, leaving 13 bases between the germline ends. CDR1 is SGHDT, CDR2 YYEEEE, per germline. The CDR3 is 14 residues long. CDR3 amino acids: CASSRQAVDQPQHF. The CDR3 DNA reads as TGTGCCAGCAGCAGGCAGGCAGTGGATCAGCCCCAGCATTTT.

This rearrangement joins TRBV11-3 to TRBJ2-2, with 9 positions matching TRBD1. V shed 0 bases, J shed 1 base, and the junction held 6 bases outside the gene matches. The CDR3 is 18 amino acids. Germline V lookup: CDR1 SGHNT, CDR2 YENEEA. DNA of the CDR3: TGTGCCAGCAGCTTAGATCATAGGGACAGGGAGAACACCGGGGAGCTGTTTTTT. Translating it yields CASSLDHRDRENTGELFF.